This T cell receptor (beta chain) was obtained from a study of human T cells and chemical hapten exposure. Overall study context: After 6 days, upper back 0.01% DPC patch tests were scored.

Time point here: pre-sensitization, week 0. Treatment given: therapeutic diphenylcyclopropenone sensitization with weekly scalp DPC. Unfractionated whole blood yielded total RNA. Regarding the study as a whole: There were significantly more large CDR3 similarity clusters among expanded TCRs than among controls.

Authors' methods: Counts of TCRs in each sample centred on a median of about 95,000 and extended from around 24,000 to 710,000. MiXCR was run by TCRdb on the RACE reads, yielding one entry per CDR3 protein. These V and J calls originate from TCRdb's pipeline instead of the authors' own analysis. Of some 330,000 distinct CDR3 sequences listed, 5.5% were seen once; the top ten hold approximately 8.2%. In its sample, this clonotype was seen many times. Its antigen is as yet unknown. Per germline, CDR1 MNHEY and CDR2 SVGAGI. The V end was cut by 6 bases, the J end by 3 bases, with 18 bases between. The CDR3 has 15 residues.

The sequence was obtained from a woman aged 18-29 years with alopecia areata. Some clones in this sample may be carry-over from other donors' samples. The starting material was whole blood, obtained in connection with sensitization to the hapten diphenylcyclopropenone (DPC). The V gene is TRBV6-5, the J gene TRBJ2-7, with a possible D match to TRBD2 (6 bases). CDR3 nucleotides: TGTGCCAGCAGCCGGTATCCGGGACTCGACTACGAGCAGTACTTC. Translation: CASSRYPGLDYEQYF.